A selection of T cell receptor beta chains follows, all from one sample in a study of blood T cells in healthy people across ages. From the 5' RACE reads, TCRdb called clonotypes with MiXCR, one entry per CDR3 protein. Of 650,000 to 800,000 distinct CDR3 sequences in the sample, under 45% are singletons; the top ten hold roughly 19%. Sequenced material: blood. These receptors all stem from a man in his fifties or sixties in good health. Both conserved end residues are part of each CDR3. The D gene is left open where the match is weak. Clone size appears in some rows only: once, few, many, or a class for an expanded clone.

d_gene: TRBD2
abundance: few
v_gene: TRBV6-2/TRBV6-3
j_gene: TRBJ2-5
CDR3aa: CASSYELSAGLADWETQYF
CDR3nt: TGTGCCAGCAGTTACGAACTCTCTGCTGGACTAGCTGATTGGGAGACCCAGTACTTC

d_gene: .
abundance: few
v_gene: TRBV7-2
j_gene: TRBJ1-2
CDR3aa: CASSARVGSNYGYTF
CDR3nt: TGTGCCAGCAGCGCCCGGGTGGGCAGCAACTATGGCTACACCTTC

d_gene: .
abundance: .
v_gene: TRBV7-2
j_gene: TRBJ2-7
CDR3aa: CASSLVRLGEQYF
CDR3nt: TGTGCCAGCAGCTTAGTAAGGTTGGGCGAGCAGTACTTC

d_gene: .
abundance: .
v_gene: TRBV20-1
j_gene: TRBJ2-7
CDR3aa: CSARRGGDYEQYF
CDR3nt: TGCAGTGCTAGAAGAGGGGGTGACTACGAGCAGTACTTC

d_gene: .
abundance: many
v_gene: TRBV29-1
j_gene: TRBJ2-3
CDR3aa: CSVGGGTDTQYF
CDR3nt: TGCAGCGTTGGTGGGGGCACAGATACGCAGTATTTT

d_gene: .
abundance: .
v_gene: TRBV9
j_gene: TRBJ1-2
CDR3aa: CASSVEVALYGYTF
CDR3nt: TGTGCCAGCAGCGTAGAGGTCGCACTTTATGGCTACACCTTC

d_gene: .
abundance: .
v_gene: TRBV5-1
j_gene: TRBJ1-2
CDR3aa: CASSFQTDYGYTF
CDR3nt: TGCGCCAGCAGCTTCCAGACTGACTATGGCTACACCTTC

d_gene: TRBD1
abundance: .
v_gene: TRBV5-6
j_gene: TRBJ1-2
CDR3aa: CASSPTHRGPGYTF
CDR3nt: TGTGCCAGCAGCCCTACCCACAGGGGTCCTGGCTACACCTTC

d_gene: TRBD1
abundance: few
v_gene: TRBV28
j_gene: TRBJ2-7
CDR3aa: CASMTGREQYF
CDR3nt: TGTGCCAGCATGACAGGGCGCGAGCAGTACTTC

d_gene: .
abundance: .
v_gene: TRBV4-1
j_gene: TRBJ2-7
CDR3aa: CASSLDTHSYEQYF
CDR3nt: TGCGCCAGCAGCCTGGACACCCACTCCTACGAGCAGTACTTC

d_gene: TRBD1
abundance: once
v_gene: TRBV6-2/TRBV6-3
j_gene: TRBJ2-7
CDR3aa: CASSKLQGVDYEQYF
CDR3nt: TGTGCCAGCAGTAAACTGCAGGGGGTTGACTACGAGCAGTACTTC

d_gene: .
abundance: .
v_gene: TRBV7-2
j_gene: TRBJ2-6
CDR3aa: CASSALLGSGANVLTF
CDR3nt: TGTGCCAGCAGCGCCCTCCTAGGTTCTGGGGCCAACGTCCTGACTTTC

d_gene: .
abundance: .
v_gene: TRBV7-2
j_gene: TRBJ2-5
CDR3aa: CASSLAGATQETQYF
CDR3nt: TGTGCCAGCAGCTTAGCGGGGGCCACGCAAGAGACCCAGTACTTC

d_gene: .
abundance: few
v_gene: TRBV7-3
j_gene: TRBJ2-1
CDR3aa: CASSLSAGSSYNEQFF
CDR3nt: TGTGCCAGCAGCTTAAGTGCGGGGAGCTCCTACAATGAGCAGTTCTTC

d_gene: TRBD1
abundance: few
v_gene: TRBV6-6
j_gene: TRBJ2-1
CDR3aa: CASRTGQGLWNEQFF
CDR3nt: TGTGCCAGCAGAACGGGACAGGGTTTGTGGAATGAGCAGTTCTTC

d_gene: TRBD2
abundance: .
v_gene: TRBV20-1
j_gene: TRBJ2-3
CDR3aa: CSASVLAGTDTQYF
CDR3nt: TGCAGTGCTAGTGTTCTAGCGGGCACAGATACGCAGTATTTT

d_gene: TRBD2
abundance: .
v_gene: TRBV13
j_gene: TRBJ2-3
CDR3aa: CASSIQGLAGDTQYF
CDR3nt: TGTGCCAGCAGTATCCAGGGACTAGCGGGAGATACGCAGTATTTT

d_gene: .
abundance: .
v_gene: TRBV4-1
j_gene: TRBJ1-2
CDR3aa: CASSQDWGGGGYTF
CDR3nt: TGCGCCAGCAGCCAAGATTGGGGTGGGGGCGGCTACACCTTC

d_gene: TRBD2
abundance: .
v_gene: TRBV14
j_gene: TRBJ2-7
CDR3aa: CASSQVSGTSGVHEQYF
CDR3nt: TGTGCCAGCAGCCAAGTCTCCGGGACTAGCGGGGTACACGAGCAGTACTTC

d_gene: TRBD1
abundance: many
v_gene: TRBV20-1
j_gene: TRBJ2-1
CDR3aa: CSASRPGQGRNEQFF
CDR3nt: TGCAGTGCTAGTCGTCCGGGACAGGGTCGGAATGAGCAGTTCTTC

d_gene: TRBD1
abundance: .
v_gene: TRBV4-1
j_gene: TRBJ2-5
CDR3aa: CASSLTGLVQTPYF
CDR3nt: TGCGCCAGCAGCCTGACAGGGCTAGTACAGACCCCGTACTTC

d_gene: .
abundance: .
v_gene: TRBV11-3
j_gene: TRBJ2-5
CDR3aa: CANSSSLQETQYF
CDR3nt: TGTGCCAACAGCTCCAGCCTCCAAGAGACCCAGTACTTC

d_gene: .
abundance: .
v_gene: TRBV20-1
j_gene: TRBJ1-1
CDR3aa: CSVYRRQNTEAFF
CDR3nt: TGCAGTGTCTACAGGAGGCAGAACACTGAAGCTTTCTTT

d_gene: TRBD2
abundance: .
v_gene: TRBV24-1
j_gene: TRBJ2-3
CDR3aa: CATSDYRMLGLAVTDTQYF
CDR3nt: TGTGCCACCAGTGACTATAGAATGCTCGGACTAGCGGTCACAGATACGCAGTATTTT

d_gene: TRBD2
abundance: .
v_gene: TRBV15
j_gene: TRBJ2-1
CDR3aa: CVTRRGGPSYNEQFF
CDR3nt: TGTGTCACCAGACGCGGGGGGCCCTCCTACAATGAGCAGTTCTTC

d_gene: TRBD1
abundance: many
v_gene: TRBV5-1
j_gene: TRBJ2-7
CDR3aa: CASKGTGSDEQYF
CDR3nt: TGCGCCAGCAAAGGGACAGGAAGCGACGAGCAGTACTTC

d_gene: .
abundance: .
v_gene: TRBV9
j_gene: TRBJ2-7
CDR3aa: CASSVDPHHSYEQYF
CDR3nt: TGTGCCAGCAGCGTAGATCCCCACCATTCCTACGAGCAGTACTTC

d_gene: .
abundance: few
v_gene: TRBV20-1
j_gene: TRBJ2-7
CDR3aa: CSAHPGSSYEQYF
CDR3nt: TGCAGTGCTCATCCGGGATCCTCCTACGAGCAGTACTTC

d_gene: .
abundance: few
v_gene: TRBV5-6
j_gene: TRBJ2-5
CDR3aa: CASSFGTLKETQYF
CDR3nt: TGTGCCAGCAGCTTTGGGACCTTGAAGGAGACCCAGTACTTC

d_gene: TRBD1
abundance: .
v_gene: TRBV2
j_gene: TRBJ2-7
CDR3aa: CASLQDRAYEQYF
CDR3nt: TGTGCCAGCCTCCAGGACAGGGCCTACGAGCAGTACTTC

d_gene: TRBD1
abundance: few
v_gene: TRBV10-3
j_gene: TRBJ2-7
CDR3aa: CAISRTGDSSYEQYF
CDR3nt: TGTGCCATCAGCCGGACAGGGGACAGCTCCTACGAGCAGTACTTC

d_gene: TRBD1
abundance: .
v_gene: TRBV12-3/TRBV12-4
j_gene: TRBJ2-7
CDR3aa: CASRSGTGDFYEQYF
CDR3nt: TGTGCCAGCAGATCCGGGACAGGGGACTTCTACGAGCAGTACTTC

d_gene: .
abundance: .
v_gene: TRBV9
j_gene: TRBJ2-7
CDR3aa: CASSAAAGTFYEQYF
CDR3nt: TGTGCCAGCAGCGCAGCGGCTGGGACTTTCTACGAGCAGTACTTC

d_gene: .
abundance: .
v_gene: TRBV27
j_gene: TRBJ2-1
CDR3aa: CASNLGGDYNEQFF
CDR3nt: TGTGCCAGCAACCTGGGGGGCGATTACAATGAGCAGTTCTTC

d_gene: .
abundance: few
v_gene: TRBV12-3/TRBV12-4
j_gene: TRBJ2-7
CDR3aa: CASCPTGRIYEQYF
CDR3nt: TGTGCCAGTTGTCCAACGGGACGTATCTACGAGCAGTACTTC

d_gene: TRBD2
abundance: .
v_gene: TRBV4-3
j_gene: TRBJ2-1
CDR3aa: CASSPSLASGGYNEQFF
CDR3nt: TGCGCCAGCAGCCCCTCTTTGGCTAGCGGGGGCTACAATGAGCAGTTCTTC

d_gene: .
abundance: .
v_gene: TRBV9
j_gene: TRBJ2-7
CDR3aa: CASSIDASPYNEQYF
CDR3nt: TGTGCCAGCAGCATCGACGCCTCGCCCTACAATGAGCAGTACTTC

d_gene: TRBD2
abundance: .
v_gene: TRBV3-1
j_gene: TRBJ2-3
CDR3aa: CASSRGGASGTDTQYF
CDR3nt: TGTGCCAGCAGTCGCGGGGGGGCCTCTGGCACAGATACGCAGTATTTT

d_gene: .
abundance: .
v_gene: TRBV5-1
j_gene: TRBJ2-3
CDR3aa: CASSLEQTPGVDTQYF
CDR3nt: TGCGCCAGCAGCTTGGAGCAGACCCCTGGAGTAGATACGCAGTATTTT

d_gene: TRBD1
abundance: few
v_gene: TRBV20-1
j_gene: TRBJ2-7
CDR3aa: CSASPITGGDSYEQYF
CDR3nt: TGCAGTGCTAGCCCCATTACAGGGGGCGACTCCTACGAGCAGTACTTC

d_gene: TRBD2
abundance: .
v_gene: TRBV3-1
j_gene: TRBJ2-3
CDR3aa: CASSHSGGGTDTRYF
CDR3nt: TGTGCCAGCAGCCATAGCGGGGGGGGCACAGATACGCGGTATTTT

d_gene: TRBD2
abundance: .
v_gene: TRBV3-1
j_gene: TRBJ2-3
CDR3aa: CASSPRGTSGGTDTQYF
CDR3nt: TGTGCCAGCAGCCCCAGAGGGACTAGCGGGGGGACAGATACGCAGTATTTT

d_gene: TRBD2
abundance: few
v_gene: TRBV7-2
j_gene: TRBJ2-2
CDR3aa: CASSTFGGAGTGELFF
CDR3nt: TGTGCCAGCAGCACATTCGGGGGGGCGGGCACCGGGGAGCTGTTTTTT

d_gene: TRBD1
abundance: once
v_gene: TRBV10-2
j_gene: TRBJ2-7
CDR3aa: CATFEDRVDEQYF
CDR3nt: TGCGCCACCTTCGAGGACAGGGTGGACGAGCAGTACTTC

d_gene: TRBD2
abundance: .
v_gene: TRBV7-2
j_gene: TRBJ2-3
CDR3aa: CASSLELAGARITQYF
CDR3nt: TGTGCCAGCAGCTTAGAACTAGCGGGGGCCCGAATAACGCAGTATTTT

d_gene: TRBD2
abundance: .
v_gene: TRBV20-1
j_gene: TRBJ2-1
CDR3aa: CSARDWASGGPSYNEQFF
CDR3nt: TGCAGTGCTAGAGATTGGGCTAGCGGGGGGCCTTCCTACAATGAGCAGTTCTTC

d_gene: .
abundance: .
v_gene: TRBV10-3
j_gene: TRBJ1-2
CDR3aa: CATHDPRSYGYTF
CDR3nt: TGTGCCACCCACGACCCCCGCTCCTATGGCTACACCTTC

d_gene: TRBD2
abundance: .
v_gene: TRBV9
j_gene: TRBJ2-3
CDR3aa: CASSVGPRSGARDTQYF
CDR3nt: TGTGCCAGCAGCGTAGGCCCCCGTAGCGGGGCCAGAGATACGCAGTATTTT

d_gene: TRBD2
abundance: few
v_gene: TRBV20-1
j_gene: TRBJ2-7
CDR3aa: CSASGGASYEQYF
CDR3nt: TGCAGTGCTAGCGGGGGGGCCTCCTACGAGCAGTACTTC

d_gene: .
abundance: .
v_gene: TRBV6-2/TRBV6-3
j_gene: TRBJ1-1
CDR3aa: CASSYSTSVVKAFF
CDR3nt: TGTGCCAGCAGTTACTCGACCAGTGTGGTGAAAGCTTTCTTT